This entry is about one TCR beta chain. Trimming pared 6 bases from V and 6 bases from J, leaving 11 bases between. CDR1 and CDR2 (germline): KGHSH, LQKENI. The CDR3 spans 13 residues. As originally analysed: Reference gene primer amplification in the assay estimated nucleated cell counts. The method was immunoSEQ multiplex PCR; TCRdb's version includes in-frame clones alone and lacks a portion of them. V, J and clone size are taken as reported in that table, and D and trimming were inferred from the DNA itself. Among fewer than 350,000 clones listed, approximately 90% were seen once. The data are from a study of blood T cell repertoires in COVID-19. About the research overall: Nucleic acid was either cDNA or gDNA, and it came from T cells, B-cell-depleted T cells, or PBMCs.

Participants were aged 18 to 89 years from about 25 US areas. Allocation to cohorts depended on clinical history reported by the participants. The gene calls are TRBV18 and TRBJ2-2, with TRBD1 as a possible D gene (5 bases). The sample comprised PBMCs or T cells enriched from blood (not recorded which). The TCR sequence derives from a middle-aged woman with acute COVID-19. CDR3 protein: CASSFQGAGELFF. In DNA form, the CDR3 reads TGTGCCAGCTCCTTCCAGGGTGCCGGGGAGCTGTTTTTT. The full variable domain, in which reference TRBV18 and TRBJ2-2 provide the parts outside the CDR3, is NAGVMQNPRHLVRRRGQEARLRCSPMKGHSHVYWYRQLPEEGLKFMVYLQKENIIDESGMPKERFSAEFPKEGPSILRIQQVVRGDSAAYFCASSFQGAGELFFGEGSRLTVL.